Below, one TCR beta chain is given with its context. Antigen unknown. This CDR3 contains 15 residues. V gave up 5 bases and J gave up 7 bases; unmatched junction bases: 11. Germline values: CDR1 MNHEY, CDR2 SMNVEV (reference sequence). These data come from a study of shared clonotypes between healthy human individuals. Study-wide results and caveats: Deeper or shallower sequencing was expected to change how clonotypes are shared among donors. Represented diversity (both genetic and exposure-history) was limited by the small number of donors.

Repertoires were generated with immunoSEQ multiplex PCR, while TCRdb's copy carries only in-frame clones and drops some. The data show about 490,000 clones, approximately 79% seen once. The healthy adult donors were HIV-negative and reported no recent acute infections or vaccinations. The sample consisted of PBMCs. The TCR originated in a woman between 40 and 55 years old in good health. Some clones in this sample may be carry-over from other donors' samples. The rearrangement links TRBV27 to TRBJ2-7, with 10 bases identical to TRBD2. CDR3 sequence (DNA): TGTGCCAGCAGTCCCTGGTTAGCGGGAGGTCAAGAGCAGTACTTC. Amino acids: CASSPWLAGGQEQYF.